This TCR beta chain is from a study of T cell changes during pregnancy in multiple sclerosis. Clones were sequenced by immunoSEQ multiplex PCR, and TCRdb holds only the in-frame ones, with some missing. The profile shows about 51,000 clones, over 80% of them singletons. This specimen was CD4+ T cells from peripheral blood mononuclear cells, taken in the third trimester of pregnancy. This TCR was recovered from a female donor with multiple sclerosis, enrolled in a pregnancy study.

This CDR3 reads CASSLYWGDNEKLFF. In DNA form, the CDR3 reads TGTGCCAGCAGCTTATATTGGGGCGATAATGAAAAACTGTTTTTT. The chain is built from TRBV7-9 and TRBJ1-4; maybe TRBD1 (5 bases). This CDR3 has 15 residues. V lost 2 bases and J lost 4, with 11 bases in between. In germline, CDR1 is SEHNR, CDR2 FQNEAQ (reference sequence).